This T cell receptor (beta chain) originates from a study of blood T cell repertoires in COVID-19 (dated by TCRdb to the early 2020s). A note on the overall study: Samples from collaborators originated in the United States, Italy and Spain and spanned both the acute and convalescent phases of COVID-19. The repertoires were released in a freely available public database meant as a resource for research on the immune response to SARS-CoV-2. The prospective study material was composed of cDNA or gDNA derived from T cells, B-cell-depleted T cells, or PBMCs. The samples were drawn from two sources: the first 160 participants of the ongoing ImmuneRACE study, and fewer than 1,500 subjects contributed by 6 global collaborators. Subjects who had been exposed to COVID-19, were actively infected with it, or had recovered from it provided the deeply sampled blood TCRbeta repertoires that made up the dataset. Where HLA class I and class II types were available, the types were taken from metadata supplied by the sample provider, not from assay-based typing. The sample metadata nearly always contained a de-identified subject ID, COVID-19 status, age in years and sex. Study-level results and caveats: The quantity of clinical and demographic metadata differed by source and by participant and was supplied without curation.

TCRbeta CDR3 regions were amplified from genomic DNA by means of the immunoSEQ Assay, a bias-controlled multiplex PCR. Under the source paper's analysis protocol: The number of nucleated cells in each sample was estimated from the amplification of reference gene primers within the assay. To quantify the absolute abundance of each unique TCRbeta CDR3 rearrangement, sequence reads were collapsed and filtered. Productive Simpson clonality was computed per sample as the square root of Simpson's diversity index over productive rearrangements. Drawn from immuneACCESS, this table holds only the in-frame rearrangements with V and J called that TCRdb kept. Clones are partly lost; checked studies trace under half to an unresolved V gene and leave the rest unexplained. V, J and clone size are those of that table, while D and trimming were read from the DNA. In all, the sample holds 200,000 to 300,000 clones, and 88% of those were seen once. The ten top clones hold roughly 4% of the sample.

In regard to this clone: Its antigen remains undetermined. Base qualities are not recorded, but no much larger clone differs from it by a single base.

A second Seattle source provided samples from volunteer blood donors who had recovered from COVID-19. Each collaborating institution followed its own protocols to collect whole blood in K2EDTA tubes. Collaborator samples were shipped for TCRbeta analysis as frozen whole blood, isolated PBMCs, or DNA extracted from either sample type. CDR1 and CDR2, per the germline V gene, are SGDLS and YYNGEE. V trim: 4 bases; J trim: 5 bases; unmatched bases: 5. The CDR3 contains 15 residues, cysteine and phenylalanine counted. Here the CDR3 DNA is all that survives: 45 bases in frame from base 1. The V and J genes are TRBV9 and TRBJ2-1, with 11 middle bases fitting TRBD2. This TCR came from a man aged 55 to 70 who had recovered from COVID-19. Sequencing was performed on peripheral blood. The CDR3 sequence is CASSPTSGGDNEQFF. The DNA is TGTGCCAGCAGCCCAACTAGCGGGGGAGACAATGAGCAGTTCTTC.